What follows are 18 T cell receptor beta chains derived from one specimen sequenced in a study of monozygotic twins with inflammatory bowel disease. TCRdb re-analyzed the 5' RACE reads; it lists each CDR3 protein once, without DNA. This repertoire includes 350,000 to 400,000 distinct CDR3 sequences. The sequenced sample consisted of blood. The receptors derive from a human donor with ulcerative colitis or Crohn's disease, or a healthy co-twin of an affected twin (not recorded which).

The chain uses TRBV3-1 and TRBJ2-3; TCRdb's assignment of TRBD2 cannot be checked, as there is no DNA. The CDR3 spans 14 residues. Looked up from germline, CDR1 is LGHDT and CDR2 is YNNKEL (reference sequence). The CDR3 loop is CASSQRGGTDTQYF.

The chain carries TRBV9 and TRBJ2-7; as DNA is missing, the TRBD1 call by TCRdb cannot be tested. The germline V gene encodes CDR1 SGDLS and CDR2 YYNGEE. This CDR3 has 14 residues. CDR3 residues: CASSITGTNYEQYF.

The genes are TRBV7-9 and TRBJ1-1. CDR1 and CDR2 from the germline V gene are SEHNR and FQNEAQ (reference sequence). The CDR3 consists of 14 residues. Here the CDR3 reads CASSSPEMNTEAFF.

This chain links TRBV20-1 with TRBJ1-5; TCRdb's assignment of TRBD1 cannot be checked, as there is no DNA. The CDR3 is made up of 15 amino acids. Germline V CDR1 and CDR2: DFQATT, SNEGSKA (reference sequence). The CDR3 protein is CSARPTGVLIRPQHF.

V gene TRBV20-1 combines with J gene TRBJ1-6; the D call of TRBD1 rests on TCRdb alone, since no DNA is present to check it. This CDR3 region has 15 residues. CDR1 DFQATT and CDR2 SNEGSKA come from the germline V gene (reference sequence). The CDR3 reads CSARDQTGVNSPLHF.

V usage is TRBV6-5 and J usage is TRBJ1-1. The length of the CDR3 is 15 residues. Germline assignment: CDR1 MNHEY and CDR2 SVGAGI. The CDR3 loop is CASSYSLRENTEAFF.

The chain uses TRBV4-3 and TRBJ1-6. Germline-derived CDR1 and CDR2 are LGHNA and YSLEER. This CDR3 contains 15 residues. This chain's CDR3 is CASSQLPGGGSPLHF.

The chain uses TRBV4-3 and TRBJ2-1; TCRdb's assignment of TRBD2 cannot be checked, as there is no DNA. This CDR3 has 17 amino acids. In germline, CDR1 is LGHNA, CDR2 YSLEER. CDR3 protein: CASSQDPSGGARNEQFF.

The chain combines TRBV7-2 with TRBJ2-7; TCRdb's D gene call, TRBD1, goes unchecked for lack of DNA. This CDR3 contains 17 residues. Germline CDR1 and CDR2: SGHTA and FQGNSA. The CDR3 protein is CASSYKVGQGASYEQYF.

The V call is TRBV5-1, the J call TRBJ1-1; lacking DNA, the TRBD1 call made by TCRdb goes unchecked. Germline CDR1 and CDR2: SGHRS and YFSETQ. CDR3 length: 14 residues. CDR3 in amino acids: CASSSLPGETEAFF.

The chain carries TRBV5-1 and TRBJ2-7; TCRdb's D call of TRBD1 is untestable without DNA. CDR1 and CDR2 from the germline V gene are SGHRS and YFSETQ. The CDR3 length is 16 residues. CDR3 sequence: CASSLRGQASYYEQYF.

The chain is built from TRBV5-1 and TRBJ2-3. CDR3 size: 15 residues. CDR1 is SGHRS, CDR2 YFSETQ, per germline. Here the CDR3 reads CASSLAEAGTDTQYF. The entire variable domain, with the rest obtained from reference TRBV5-1 and TRBJ2-3, is as follows: KAGVTQTPRYLIKTRGQQVTLSCSPISGHRSVSWYQQTPGQGLQFLFEYFSETQRNKGNFPGRFSGRQFSNSRSEMNVSTLELGDSALYLCASSLAEAGTDTQYFGPGTRLTVL.

This rearrangement joins TRBV5-1 to TRBJ1-6; as DNA is missing, the TRBD1 call by TCRdb cannot be tested. This CDR3 is built from 14 residues. In germline, CDR1 is SGHRS, CDR2 YFSETQ. CDR3 residues: CASSLAQGASPLHF.

The chain has TRBV7-8 and TRBJ1-4. The CDR3 is 18 amino acids. The V gene's germline CDR1 is SGHVS and CDR2 FQNEAQ. The CDR3 sequence: CASSGAGDRHATNEKLFF.

The gene calls are TRBV3-1 and TRBJ1-5. CDR1 and CDR2 (germline): LGHDT, YNNKEL (reference sequence). The CDR3 sequence is 11 residues long. This CDR3 reads CASSQGGPQHF.

This chain links TRBV5-4 with TRBJ2-2. The length of the CDR3 is 15 residues. Germline values: CDR1 SGHNT, CDR2 YYREEE (reference sequence). CDR3 sequence: CASSLRDGNTGELFF. Using reference TRBV5-4 and TRBJ2-2 for the parts outside the CDR3, the full variable domain is ETGVTQSPTHLIKTRGQQVTLRCSSQSGHNTVSWYQQALGQGPQFIFQYYREEENGRGNFPPRFSGLQFPNYSSELNVNALELDDSALYLCASSLRDGNTGELFFGEGSRLTVL.

The V gene is TRBV4-3, the J gene TRBJ2-7; TCRdb selects TRBD2, and the lack of DNA leaves this call unchecked. Germline V gene sequence: CDR1 LGHNA, CDR2 YSLEER. This CDR3 has 14 amino acids. CDR3 amino acids: CASSQGSVPAEQYF.

The chain employs TRBV7-8 and TRBJ1-5; no DNA is available, so the TRBD1 call from TCRdb remains unchecked. The CDR3 is 15 amino acids. From germline, CDR1 is SGHVS and CDR2 FQNEAQ. Here the CDR3 reads CASSPSRLRNQPQHF.